This T cell receptor (beta chain) came from a study of cytomegalovirus exposure and HLA in healthy donors. Germline CDR1 is MDHEN and CDR2 is SYDVKM. The V end lost 5 bases, the J end lost 8 bases, and 10 bases lay between the germline ends. The CDR3 sequence is 12 residues long. Overall study results and limits: TCR beta chains associated with HLA were, in a later analysis, more clonally expanded than equally common others.

In the PCR, 60 Vbeta and 13 Jbeta primers were used. In the study's own analysis: An analysis performed later counted about 80 million unique TCR beta chains (approximately 11 million of them shared). Clones were read by immunoSEQ multiplex PCR, and TCRdb kept only the in-frame ones, dropping some. V, J and clone size were drawn from that table, and D and trimming were deduced from the DNA. The sample lists about 120,000 clones, over 60% seen once, with more than 1.5% in the top ten. In regard to this clone: Antigen specificity is unknown.

The sequenced sample consisted of PBMCs. J is TRBJ1-3 and V is TRBV28, with D unresolved. The receptor was derived from a man between 18 and 29 years old in good health and CMV-seronegative. This chain's CDR3 is CASSLRKHTIYF. DNA of the CDR3: TGTGCCAGCAGTCTGAGGAAACACACCATATATTTT.